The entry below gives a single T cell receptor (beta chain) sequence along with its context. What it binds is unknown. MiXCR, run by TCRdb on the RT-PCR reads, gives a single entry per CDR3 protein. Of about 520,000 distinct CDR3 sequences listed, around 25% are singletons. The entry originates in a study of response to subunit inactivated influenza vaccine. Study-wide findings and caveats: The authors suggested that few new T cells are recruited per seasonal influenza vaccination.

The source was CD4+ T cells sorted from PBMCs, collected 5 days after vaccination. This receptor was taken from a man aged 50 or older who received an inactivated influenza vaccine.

DNA for the CDR3: TGTGCCAGCAGTTTGGGACAGACCACCTGGGCGGCTGAAGCTTTCTTT. Translation gives CASSLGQTTWAAEAFF. This chain uses TRBV12-3 or TRBV12-4 with TRBJ1-1; 7 bases are a match to TRBD1. CDR3 length equals 16 residues. Unmatched junction bases numbered 13, after V lost 3 bases and J lost 6 bases.